This section outlines one T cell receptor (beta chain) sequence together with its context. This clone's antigen is unknown. No base quality values were provided; no much bigger clone lies one nucleotide off. Samples from volunteer blood donors who had recovered from COVID-19 were contributed by a second Seattle source. The collaborating institutions used their own protocols to collect whole blood in K2EDTA tubes. For TCRbeta analysis, collaborator samples were shipped as frozen whole blood, as isolated PBMCs, or as DNA extracted from either sample type. Trimming removed 8 bases from V and 0 bases from J, leaving 5 bases between the germline ends. The germline V gene (reference sequence) gives CDR1 as LNHDA and CDR2 as SQIVND. Spanning cysteine to phenylalanine, the CDR3 consists of 12 amino acids. The only DNA kept is the CDR3, 36 bases in frame from the first base. TCRbeta CDR3 regions were amplified from genomic DNA by means of the immunoSEQ Assay, a bias-controlled multiplex PCR. The study's own analysis went as follows. Within the assay, amplification of reference gene primers was used to estimate how many nucleated cells each sample contained. Sequence reads were collapsed and filtered to measure the absolute abundance of every unique TCRbeta CDR3 rearrangement. For each sample, productive Simpson clonality was calculated as the square root of Simpson's diversity index over productive rearrangements. TCRdb obtained this table from immuneACCESS and retained in-frame rearrangements with V and J assigned. These tables miss some clones; where compared with another copy, unresolved V genes account for less than half of the shortfall, and the remainder is unexplained. From that table come the V and J calls and clone size; the DNA was used to work out D and trimming. The sample includes about 100,000 clones, with around 82% observed a single time. Around 9% of the sample goes to the ten largest clones.

The entry originates in a study of blood T cell repertoires in COVID-19 (dated by TCRdb to 2020 to 2021). Context from the whole study: Collaborator samples came from the United States, Italy and Spain and covered acute and convalescent phases of COVID-19. The prospective study material was composed of cDNA or gDNA derived from T cells, B-cell-depleted T cells, or PBMCs. Subjects who had been exposed to COVID-19, were actively infected with it, or had recovered from it provided the deeply sampled blood TCRbeta repertoires that made up the dataset. A freely available public database, intended as a resource for researchers studying the immune response to SARS-CoV-2, is where the repertoires were released. Samples were obtained from the ongoing ImmuneRACE study (first 160 participants) and from roughly 1,300 subjects provided by 6 global collaborators. Nearly every sample came with metadata listing a de-identified subject ID, COVID-19 status, age in years and sex. Where available, HLA class I and class II types were obtained from metadata supplied by the sample provider rather than from assay-based typing.

Study-wide conclusions, independent of this receptor: Clinical and demographic metadata were provided uncurated, with the amount varying by source and participant.

The chain is encoded by TRBV19 joined to TRBJ2-1, with no reliable assignment of the D segment. This TCR was recovered from a man over 45 who had recovered from COVID-19. Sequenced: peripheral blood. The encoded CDR3 is CASVSSYNEQFF. The DNA is as follows: TGTGCCAGTGTCAGCTCCTACAATGAGCAGTTCTTC.